These 6 T cell receptor beta chains originate from one sample sequenced in a study of T-cell reconstitution after alpha-beta-depleted transplantation in children. Preparation of the TCRbeta library involved a method that used unique molecular identifiers. TCRdb ran MiXCR on the PCR reads and lists one entry per CDR3 protein. The table lists some 460,000 distinct CDR3 sequences, roughly 16% of them singletons. The material sequenced was PBMCs, mostly from graft donor cells, taken 360 days after TCRalphabeta/CD19-depleted stem cell transplant. These receptors all come from a boy in the first two years of life who had a stem cell transplant for Wiskott-Aldrich syndrome, so the T cells may come from the graft donor.

The chain couples TRBV5-1 to TRBJ2-7, with a tentative D call TRBD1 (6 bases). V was trimmed by 4 bases and J by 3 bases, leaving 11 bases between them. The CDR3 totals 13 residues. Germline V gene lookup returns CDR1 SGHRS and CDR2 YFSETQ. DNA for the CDR3: TGCGCCAGCAGCCACGAACAGGGCTACGAGCAGTACTTC. Its protein product is CASSHEQGYEQYF.

This clonotype was detected a few times. The rearrangement joins TRBV13 to TRBJ2-7; 8 bases map to TRBD1. CDR3 length equals 13 residues. With 5 bases clipped from V and 2 bases from J, the junction kept 2 bases outside the gene matches. The V gene's germline CDR1 is PRHDT and CDR2 FYEKMQ (reference sequence). The CDR3 DNA reads TGTGCCAGCAGCCCACAGGGGGCCTACGAGCAGTACTTC. Amino acids: CASSPQGAYEQYF.

The chain couples TRBV24-1 to TRBJ2-1, with 9 positions matching TRBD2. Looked up from germline, CDR1 is KGHDR and CDR2 is SFDVKD. This CDR3 contains 16 residues. V lost 4 bases, J lost 4 bases, and 7 bases stayed unmatched. The CDR3 region is CATSDPGLAPYNEQFF. CDR3 in DNA: TGTGCCACCAGTGACCCGGGACTAGCACCGTACAATGAGCAGTTCTTC.

This clonotype was picked up a small number of times. CDR3 coding DNA: TGTGCCATCAGGCGGACAGCAAACACCGGGGAGCTGTTTTTT. Protein: CAIRRTANTGELFF. V and J are TRBV10-3 and TRBJ2-2; D is perhaps TRBD1 (6 bases). This CDR3 comprises 14 residues. The V gene's germline CDR1 is ENHRY and CDR2 SYGVKD. Deletions cut 6 bases from V and 2 bases from J, with 10 bases between.

This clonotype was counted between two and nine times. The chain is built from TRBV20-1 and TRBJ2-2; D call uncertain. Per the germline V gene, CDR1 is DFQATT and CDR2 is SNEGSKA (reference sequence). V was shortened by 6 bases and J by 1 base, with 15 bases between the two germline ends. The CDR3 runs to 15 residues. CDR3 loop: CSAHGGRLNTGELFF. The CDR3 region has the DNA TGCAGTGCCCACGGCGGCCGGCTGAACACCGGGGAGCTGTTTTTT.

The chain carries TRBV10-3 and TRBJ2-7; 7 positions agree with TRBD2. V shed 2 bases and J 4 bases; nucleotides not matched to a gene: 11. The CDR3 totals 16 residues. The V gene's germline CDR1 is ENHRY and CDR2 SYGVKD. Here the CDR3 DNA reads TGTGCCATCAGTGAGATGCCTCCGACTAGCCTTTACGAGCAGTACTTC. It encodes CAISEMPPTSLYEQYF.